The 22 T cell receptor beta chains below were found in one sample sequenced in a study of molecular identifiers for immune sequencing clone quantification. TCRdb redid the calling of the PCR reads with MiXCR, one entry per CDR3 protein. The repertoire holds roughly 100,000 distinct CDR3 sequences, with 35% as singletons. The specimen sequenced was naive CD8+ T cells from blood, with Jurkat cell RNA spiked in. Stated subset: FACS-sorted CD8+CD4-CCR7+CD45RA+ naive T cells. All receptors derive from a human donor in good health. Some libraries in this study had Jurkat cell RNA spiked in.

Here the CDR3 DNA reads TGCAGTGCTAGTCTAGTGTCAAGGACCTACGAGCAGTACTTC. This gives the protein CSASLVSRTYEQYF. V is TRBV20-1 and J is TRBJ2-7; D unresolved. The germline gives CDR1 DFQATT, CDR2 SNEGSKA (reference sequence). V was trimmed by 3 bases and J by 2 bases, leaving 14 bases between them. The CDR3 has 14 amino acids.

This clonotype was seen ten or more times. The CDR3 region has the DNA TGTGCCAGCAGCCAGGGGTTGGAGAAGGAAGCTTTCTTT. Its protein is CASSQGLEKEAFF. The gene calls are TRBV7-9 and TRBJ1-1; possible D gene TRBD1, 6 bases. Germline CDR1 and CDR2: SEHNR and FQNEAQ (reference sequence). CDR3 length: 13 residues. The V gene lost 5 bases and the J gene lost 8 bases, with 15 bases spanning the gap.

This clonotype was detected many times. The chain joins TRBV7-9 to TRBJ2-7; TRBD2 matches 10 bases. This CDR3 is built from 15 residues. V dropped 3 bases and J dropped 3; count of bases not matched to a gene: 5. CDR1 SEHNR and CDR2 FQNEAQ come from the germline V gene (reference sequence). The CDR3 loop is CASSFAASGSYEQYF. CDR3 DNA sequence: TGTGCCAGCAGCTTTGCCGCTAGCGGGAGCTACGAGCAGTACTTC.

To note about this clonotype: Just one base apart from a much larger clone, this may be a read error. The rearrangement uses TRBV28 and TRBJ2-5; possibly TRBD1 or TRBD2 for D (6 bases each). The CDR3 covers 14 residues. Germline lookup yields CDR1 MDHEN and CDR2 SYDVKM. CDR3 sequence (DNA): TGTGCCGGCAGGGGCGGGGCAGAGGTGGAGACCCAGTACTTC. Amino acids: CAGRGGAEVETQYF. Filled out from reference TRBV28 and TRBJ2-5, the complete variable domain reads DVKVTQSSRYLVKRTGEKVFLECVQDMDHENMFWYRQDPGLGLRLIYFSYDVKMKEKGDIPEGYSVSREKKERFSLILESASTNQTSMYLCAGRGGAEVETQYFGPGTRLLVL.

The gene calls are TRBV6-1 and TRBJ2-3; D is undetermined. Germline V gives CDR1 MNHNS, CDR2 SASEGT. Trimming cost V 3 bases and J 2 bases, with 6 bases left between them. The CDR3 length is 13 residues. The chain's CDR3 is CASSDLNTDTQYF. As DNA, the CDR3 is TGTGCCAGCAGTGACCTGAACACAGATACGCAGTATTTT.

This clonotype was picked up many times. The V gene is TRBV19, the J gene TRBJ2-4; D gene unclear. V lost 7 bases and J 1 base, leaving 14 bases between the germline ends. The CDR3 has 15 amino acids. Germline-derived CDR1 and CDR2 are LNHDA and SQIVND (reference sequence). CDR3 bases: TGTGCCAGTACCCCCGCTACTCGTGCCAAAAACATTCAGTACTTC. Encoded protein: CASTPATRAKNIQYF. Full variable domain (outside the CDR3, taken from reference TRBV19 and TRBJ2-4): DGGITQSPKYLFRKEGQNVTLSCEQNLNHDAMYWYRQDPGQGLRLIYYSQIVNDFQKGDIAEGYSVSREKKESFPLTVTSAQKNPTAFYLCASTPATRAKNIQYFGAGTRLSVL.

In its sample, this clonotype was seen many times. The gene calls are TRBV28 and TRBJ1-5; D is perhaps TRBD1 (6 bases). Germline CDR1 MDHEN, CDR2 SYDVKM. This CDR3 has 14 residues. With 6 bases removed from V and 0 bases from J, the gap between germline ends came to 9 bases. The CDR3 bases are TGTGCCAGCAGACAGGGAATTAGCAATCAGCCCCAGCATTTT. It codes for CASRQGISNQPQHF.

The table lists this clonotype with a few counts. The chain is built from TRBV12-3 or TRBV12-4 and TRBJ2-3; 7 nucleotides agree with TRBD2. The V segment lost 5 bases and the J segment 4 bases; nucleotides outside the gene matches: 9. The CDR3 is 15 amino acids. CDR3 protein: CASSPPAGAADTQYF. DNA for the CDR3: TGTGCCAGCAGTCCCCCGGCGGGAGCAGCAGATACGCAGTATTTT.

A few counts support this clonotype. V is TRBV7-9 and J is TRBJ2-7; 8 nucleotides agree with TRBD1. The CDR3 is 15 amino acids. The J segment lost 4 bases and the V segment lost 3 bases, leaving 8 bases of the junction unmatched. The germline CDR1 and CDR2 sequences are SEHNR and FQNEAQ (reference sequence). The DNA of the CDR3 is TGTGCCAGCAGCTTTGGACAGGGTAAAGAGTACGAGCAGTACTTC. Translated: CASSFGQGKEYEQYF. Using reference TRBV7-9 and TRBJ2-7 for the parts outside the CDR3, the full variable domain is DTGVSQNPRHKITKRGQNVTFRCDPISEHNRLYWYRQTLGQGPEFLTYFQNEAQLEKSRLLSDRFSAERPKGSFSTLEIQRTEQGDSAMYLCASSFGQGKEYEQYFGPGTRLTVT.

This clonotype appeared a few times. The chain has TRBV2 and TRBJ1-1; unclear D gene. The CDR3 is made up of 14 amino acids. The V end was cut by 3 bases, the J end by 1 base, with 9 bases between. The germline CDR1 and CDR2 sequences are SNHLY and FYNNEI. The CDR3 coding sequence is TGTGCCAGCAGTGACCAGGCGACGAACACTGAAGCTTTCTTT. Protein product: CASSDQATNTEAFF. The entire variable domain, with the rest obtained from reference TRBV2 and TRBJ1-1, is as follows: EPEVTQTPSHQVTQMGQEVILRCVPISNHLYFYWYRQILGQKVEFLVSFYNNEISEKSEIFDDQFSVERPDGSNFTLKIRSTKLEDSAMYFCASSDQATNTEAFFGQGTRLTVV.

The chain recombines TRBV11-2 with TRBJ2-2; perhaps TRBD2 as D (6 bases). The CDR3 length is 16 residues. Germline CDR1 is SGHAT and CDR2 is FQNNGV. V shed 6 bases and J shed 4 bases, with 18 bases lying between them. The CDR3 loop is CASRTPGGASTGELFF. The CDR3 DNA follows: TGTGCCAGCAGGACTCCCGGGGGAGCGAGCACCGGGGAGCTGTTTTTT. The variable domain in full, completed from reference TRBV11-2 and TRBJ2-2, reads EAGVAQSPRYKIIEKRQSVAFWCNPISGHATLYWYQQILGQGPKLLIQFQNNGVVDDSQLPKDRFSAERLKGVDSTLKIQPAKLEDSAVYLCASRTPGGASTGELFFGEGSRLTVL.

About this clonotype itself: Germline and junction disagree at one end, which may indicate a read error. CDR3 sequence: CASNYSYGIGGPGELFF. The CDR3 DNA follows: TGTGCCAGCAATTACTCGTATGGCATTGGAGGTCCCGGGGAGCTGTTTTTT. This chain connects TRBV6-5 to TRBJ2-2; possible D gene TRBD2, 5 bases. CDR3 length: 17 amino acids. Germline CDR1 is MNHEY and CDR2 is SVGAGI.

Concerning this clonotype itself: A read error may be the cause here, since a much bigger clone is one base away. V usage is TRBV4-2 and J usage is TRBJ2-3; 8 nucleotides agree with TRBD2. Germline loops: CDR1 LGHNA, CDR2 YNFKEQ. The CDR3 totals 15 residues. The CDR3 coding sequence is TGTGCCAGCAGCCGCGGACTAGCCGTCACAGATACGCAGTGTTTT. This codes for CASSRGLAVTDTQCF.

In its sample, this clonotype was seen many times. The chain couples TRBV20-1 to TRBJ1-5; no firm D call. V dropped 0 bases and J dropped 3 bases, with 12 bases sitting between them. Per germline, CDR1 DFQATT and CDR2 SNEGSKA (reference sequence). The CDR3 covers 15 residues. CDR3 sequence: CSARELPGYNQPQHF. The CDR3 DNA reads TGCAGTGCTAGAGAACTACCGGGGTACAATCAGCCCCAGCATTTT.

V is TRBV19 and J is TRBJ2-7, with D perhaps matching TRBD1 (6 bases). V was cut by 3 bases and J by 0 bases, with 9 bases left in between. Per germline, CDR1 LNHDA and CDR2 SQIVND (reference sequence). The CDR3 contains 14 residues. CDR3 in amino acids: CASSMGAASYEQYF. Here the CDR3 DNA reads TGTGCCAGTAGTATGGGGGCGGCCTCCTACGAGCAGTACTTC.

This clonotype was seen a handful of times. V and J are TRBV7-6 and TRBJ2-1; a possible D gene is TRBD1 (6 bases). Germline lookup yields CDR1 SGHVS and CDR2 FNYEAQ. V lost 3 bases, J lost 8 bases, and 11 bases lay in between. This CDR3 has 13 amino acids. CDR3 DNA sequence: TGTGCCAGCAGCTTGAGGGGGTACGATGAGCAGTTCTTC. Its protein product is CASSLRGYDEQFF. The variable domain in full, completed from reference TRBV7-6 and TRBJ2-1, reads GAGVSQSPRYKVTKRGQDVALRCDPISGHVSLYWYRQALGQGPEFLTYFNYEAQQDKSGLPNDRFSAERPEGSISTLTIQRTEQRDSAMYRCASSLRGYDEQFFGPGTRLTVL.

This clonotype occurred many times. The chain links TRBV20-1 to TRBJ2-7; D perhaps matches TRBD1 (5 bases). V was shortened by 8 bases and J by 4 bases, with 18 bases between the two germline ends. The CDR3 consists of 13 residues. Germline V gene data show CDR1 as DFQATT and CDR2 as SNEGSKA (reference sequence). CDR3 protein: CSLSTGVGYEQYF. The CDR3 region has the DNA TGCAGTCTTTCAACAGGCGTAGGGTACGAGCAGTACTTC.

This clonotype was seen only a few times. V is TRBV29-1 and J is TRBJ2-5; 10 nucleotides line up with TRBD2. Germline CDR1 is SQVTM and CDR2 is ANQGSEA. The CDR3 covers 14 residues. Trimming removed 6 bases from V and 1 base from J; junction bases left unmatched: 5. This CDR3 is CSVELAGSQETQYF. CDR3 DNA: TGCAGCGTAGAACTAGCGGGAAGCCAAGAGACCCAGTACTTC.

This clonotype was observed a few times. The V gene is TRBV19, the J gene TRBJ1-1, with D maybe TRBD1 (5 bases). Germline V lookup: CDR1 LNHDA, CDR2 SQIVND (reference sequence). The germline V and J ends were trimmed by 8 bases and 4 bases, with 14 bases remaining between them. CDR3 length: 13 amino acids. CDR3 DNA: TGTGCCAGTGAGTATGGTGGGGGCACTGAAGCTTTCTTT. This sequence encodes CASEYGGGTEAFF.

At least ten counts were recorded for this clonotype. The rearrangement uses TRBV7-2 and TRBJ2-7; 12 bases fit TRBD2. This CDR3 has 15 amino acids. CDR1 and CDR2 (germline): SGHTA, FQGNSA. After removal of 3 bases from V and 5 bases from J, the junction contained 5 bases not matched to a gene. This CDR3 reads CASSFLGLAGHEQYF. The DNA for the CDR3 is TGTGCCAGCAGCTTTCTGGGACTAGCGGGCCACGAGCAGTACTTC.

To note about this clonotype: A much larger clone is a single base away; this may be a read error. CDR3 nucleotide sequence: TGTGCCGGCAGCTCCAACCTACAGGGGGAGACTGAAAAACTGTTTTTT. It encodes CAGSSNLQGETEKLFF. This rearrangement joins TRBV7-9 to TRBJ1-4; 8 bases fit TRBD1. Germline V gene data show CDR1 as SEHNR and CDR2 as FQNEAQ (reference sequence). The CDR3 extends over 16 amino acids.

The V call is TRBV28, the J call TRBJ2-5; possible D gene TRBD2, 5 bases. The ends were cut back, 7 bases at V and 2 bases at J, with 17 bases in the middle. This CDR3 has 15 amino acids. The germline V gene has CDR1 MDHEN and CDR2 SYDVKM. For the CDR3, the DNA is TGTGCCAGCACTCCCGGGCGGGCGGTTCAAGAGACCCAGTACTTC. Its translation: CASTPGRAVQETQYF.